Following are 7 T cell receptor beta chains from one sample sequenced in a study of cytomegalovirus exposure and HLA in healthy donors (dated by TCRdb to about 2017). Library creation used the immunoSEQ multiplex PCR assay. The multiplex PCR relied on a mix of 60 forward primers for TCR Vbeta segments and 13 reverse primers for TCR Jbeta segments. TCRdb re-hosts the immuneACCESS table, in-frame sequences only. Its copies lack some clones; in the studies checked, an unresolved V gene accounts for under half of them, and the cause for the rest is not known. The sample has 95,000 to 100,000 clones on record, around 77% of them singletons. The ten most abundant clones make up over 3% of the sample. Sequencing input: PBMCs. The source of these receptors is a man aged 35-49 years in good health and CMV-seronegative.

This chain connects TRBV19 to TRBJ1-5; 7 bases match TRBD1. The junction had 9 bases not matched to a gene; V was cut back by 7 bases and J by 0 bases. CDR3 length: 16 amino acids. Germline V gene data show CDR1 as LNHDA and CDR2 as SQIVND (reference sequence). The CDR3 nucleotides read TGTGCCAGTAATGGAGGGGGCCCAGATAGCAATCAGCCCCAGCATTTT. Protein sequence: CASNGGGPDSNQPQHF.

This chain connects TRBV9 to TRBJ2-7, with TRBD1 matching 7 bases. The germline gives CDR1 SGDLS, CDR2 YYNGEE. The V segment lost 3 bases and the J segment 1 base; nucleotides outside the gene matches: 7. This CDR3 region has 15 residues. The CDR3 here is CASSARQGSSYEQYF. Here the CDR3 DNA reads TGTGCCAGCAGCGCAAGACAGGGATCGTCCTACGAGCAGTACTTC.

This clone occurred a few times. This rearrangement joins TRBV6-6 to TRBJ2-5; the match to TRBD1 covers 7 bases. Germline trimming cut 2 bases from V and 1 base from J; bases unmatched to any gene: 1. Germline CDR1 and CDR2: MNHNY and SVGAGI (reference sequence). The CDR3 runs 14 residues. This chain's CDR3 is CASSYRQGQETQYF. The CDR3 bases are TGTGCCAGCAGTTACCGACAGGGCCAAGAGACCCAGTACTTC.

The chain links TRBV7-9 to TRBJ2-1; perhaps TRBD2 as D (6 bases). The CDR3 is 17 amino acids. From germline, CDR1 is SEHNR and CDR2 FQNEAQ (reference sequence). Trimming took off 5 bases at V and 5 bases at J, with 22 bases between the two ends. The CDR3 DNA sequence: TGTGCCAGCAGCCCCCGGTTGTTGGGGGGTCCACACAATGAGCAGTTCTTC. It translates to CASSPRLLGGPHNEQFF.

The J gene is TRBJ2-3, the V gene TRBV10-3; D gene unclear. V was trimmed by 4 bases and J by 1 base, leaving 12 bases between them. This CDR3 spans 15 amino acids. In germline, CDR1 is ENHRY, CDR2 SYGVKD. CDR3 amino acids: CAISAVNSGTDTQYF. CDR3 DNA: TGTGCCATCAGTGCTGTTAACTCTGGCACAGATACGCAGTATTTT.

The chain uses TRBV18 and TRBJ2-2; D remains ambiguous. This CDR3 contains 14 residues. The germline gives CDR1 KGHSH, CDR2 LQKENI. With 0 bases removed from V and 9 bases from J, the gap between germline ends came to 11 bases. The CDR3 nucleotides are TGTGCCAGCTCACCACCGACGGGTTCCAGGGAGCTGTTTTTT. It is translated as CASSPPTGSRELFF.

The chain employs TRBV7-2 and TRBJ2-3, with D tentatively TRBD2 (7 bases). CDR3 length: 16 residues. Germline V gives CDR1 SGHTA, CDR2 FQGNSA. The germline V and J ends were trimmed by 1 base and 1 base, with 12 bases remaining between them. DNA of the CDR3: TGTGCCAGCAGCTTAGGTGTCGGGGGGCGCACAGATACGCAGTATTTT. Its protein product is CASSLGVGGRTDTQYF.